The source of this T cell receptor (beta chain) is a study of blood T cell repertoires in COVID-19. The wider study: Samples came from the United States, Italy and Spain, spanning acute and convalescent COVID-19. From T cells, B-cell-depleted T cells, or PBMCs came the material, which was cDNA or gDNA.

During active infection, Seattle patients enrolled and were then monitored through disease. In the original workflow: Quantification of nucleated cells was approximated via reference gene primer amplification. Generated by immunoSEQ multiplex PCR, the TCRdb table keeps only in-frame clones and is missing some. V and J calls and clone size follow that table, whereas D and trimming were derived from the DNA. Here the sample spans about 150,000 clones, approximately 92% being singletons. Germline CDR1 SGHTA, CDR2 FQGNSA. CDR3 length equals 14 residues. V lost 2 bases and J lost 7, with 12 bases in between.

The chain recombines TRBV7-2 with TRBJ1-5; no clear D. This TCR derives from a man younger than 35 with COVID-19, enrolled during active disease. Sequenced: peripheral blood. In DNA, the CDR3 is TGTGCCAGCAGCTTAATGAGCGGATCCCAGCCCCAGCATTTT. Translating it yields CASSLMSGSQPQHF. Full variable domain (outside the CDR3, taken from reference TRBV7-2 and TRBJ1-5): GAGVSQSPSNKVTEKGKDVELRCDPISGHTALYWYRQSLGQGLEFLIYFQGNSAPDKSGLPSDRFSAERTGGSVSTLTIQRTQQEDSAVYLCASSLMSGSQPQHFGDGTRLSIL.